These T cell receptor beta chains were read from a single sample in a study of T cells in Graves' hyperthyroidism and ophthalmopathy. TCRdb reprocessed the multiplex PCR reads with MiXCR, giving one entry per CDR3 protein. The sample gives about 340,000 distinct CDR3 sequences, approximately 18% of which show up once; 49% is in the top ten. Sequences were obtained from blood. The source is a woman between 45 and 60 years old with Graves' hyperthyroidism. Each CDR3 is given with its conserved first and last residue. Fields, in order: D gene, J gene, clone size, V gene, CDR3 DNA, CDR3 protein. The D gene is left open where the match is weak. Clone size is shown for a subset of rows, as once, few, many or a class of expanded clone.

NA TRBJ1-1 many TRBV27 TGTGCAAGCAGTTTGGGGGTTCGGGGCACTGAAGCTTTCTTT CASSLGVRGTEAFF
TRBD1 TRBJ1-2 many TRBV12-3/TRBV12-4 TGTGCCAGCACCGATAACACAGGGGGCTATGGCTACACCTTC CASTDNTGGYGYTF
NA TRBJ1-1 NA TRBV19 TGTGCCAGTAGAGCAGGGACCACTGAAGCTTTCTTT CASRAGTTEAFF
TRBD2 TRBJ2-5 NA TRBV19 TGTGCCAGTAGCAAACTAGCGGGGGGCGAAGAGACCCAGTACTTC CASSKLAGGEETQYF
NA TRBJ2-2 NA TRBV10-3 TGTGCCATCAGTGGTTCGGGAAAAACCGGGGAGCTGTTTTTT CAISGSGKTGELFF
NA TRBJ1-5 NA TRBV6-4 TGTGCCAGCAGTCCTACAATCAATCAGCCCCAGCATTTT CASSPTINQPQHF
NA TRBJ1-5 many TRBV2 TGTGCCAGCAGCGCATACCTCACAGGGACCCAGCATTTT CASSAYLTGTQHF
NA TRBJ2-7 NA TRBV12-3/TRBV12-4 TGTGCCAGCAGTGCCCGCGGCGAGCAGTACTTC CASSARGEQYF
TRBD2 TRBJ2-7 many TRBV3-1 TGTGCCAGCAGCCACTTGGGGACTAGCGGATCCTACGAGCAGTACTTC CASSHLGTSGSYEQYF
NA TRBJ2-1 few TRBV20-1 TGCAGTGCTAGAGCCCTCGGACAGTTGTTTACTCATGAGCAGTTCTTC CSARALGQLFTHEQFF
TRBD2 TRBJ2-1 few TRBV15 TGTGCCACCAGCCCCGGGACTAGCGGCTCTAATGAGCAGTTCTTC CATSPGTSGSNEQFF
NA TRBJ1-2 few TRBV7-8 TGTGCCAGCAGCTTGTCCCGACAGGCTGGAGGCTACACCTTC CASSLSRQAGGYTF
NA TRBJ2-3 many TRBV6-1 TGTGCCAGCAGGCGGACGGAAAGCACAGATACGCAGTATTTT CASRRTESTDTQYF
NA TRBJ1-6 NA TRBV28 TGTGCCAGCACTTTACTAAGGCTTGGTAATTCACCCCTCCACTTT CASTLLRLGNSPLHF
NA TRBJ2-5 many TRBV3-1 TGTGCCAGCAGCCAAGCTTTCCAAGAGACCCAGTACTTC CASSQAFQETQYF
NA TRBJ1-2 many TRBV11-2 TGTGCCAGCAGCTTAGAGCAGGGAGTTAACTATGGCTACACCTTC CASSLEQGVNYGYTF
NA TRBJ2-7 NA TRBV20-1 TGCAGTGCTAGGGGGGGACTCACCTACAACCGGGCCTACGAGCAGTACTTC CSARGGLTYNRAYEQYF
NA TRBJ1-1 many TRBV18 TGTGCCAGCTCACAATCGGCGAACACTGAAGCTTTCTTT CASSQSANTEAFF
TRBD1 TRBJ1-2 NA TRBV5-6 TGTGCCAGCAGCCCGCGCCTGACAGGGGAAACCTATGGCTACACCTTC CASSPRLTGETYGYTF
TRBD1 TRBJ2-7 NA TRBV20-1 TGCAGTGCTAGAATCTACCGGGACAGGGACTACGAGCAGTACTTC CSARIYRDRDYEQYF
NA TRBJ1-1 many TRBV28 TGTGCCAGCTTAAATGGGGGGGCACGTGACACTGAAGCTTTCTTT CASLNGGARDTEAFF
NA TRBJ1-1 NA TRBV10-1 TGCGCCAGCAGTAACAGGGTCACTGAAGCTTTCTTT CASSNRVTEAFF
TRBD1 TRBJ2-3 NA TRBV3-1 TGTGCCAGCAGCCAAGCGACCGGGACAGGGTCAGATACGCAGTATTTT CASSQATGTGSDTQYF
NA TRBJ1-2 few TRBV4-2 TGTGCCAGCAGCCAAGGGACCGGCTACACCTTC CASSQGTGYTF
NA TRBJ1-3 NA TRBV11-2 TGTGCCAGCAGCTCGGGCCTTACCTCTGGAAACACCATATATTTT CASSSGLTSGNTIYF
NA TRBJ1-1 few TRBV7-6 TGTGCCAGCAGCTTATTGACAGGGAACACTGAAGCTTTCTTT CASSLLTGNTEAFF
TRBD2 TRBJ2-3 NA TRBV20-1 TGCAGTGCTAGAGATCGATGGCGGGAGGGTCCCCTCACAGATACGCAGTATTTT CSARDRWREGPLTDTQYF
NA TRBJ2-6 few TRBV5-5 TGTGCCAGCAGCTTGGTCCGGGCCGGGGCCAACGTCCTGACTTTC CASSLVRAGANVLTF
NA TRBJ2-1 NA TRBV10-1 TGCGCCTCCTCCGGGGGCGACCTCTACAATGAGCAGTTCTTC CASSGGDLYNEQFF
NA TRBJ2-7 NA TRBV6-1 NA CASSESVVGQGSYEQHF
NA TRBJ1-2 many TRBV13 TGTGCCAGCAGTACCGGGGGAGTTGTTTATGGCTACACCTTC CASSTGGVVYGYTF
NA TRBJ2-1 many TRBV11-2 TGTGCCAGCAGCTTAGAAGTGGGGGGGCGGAGTGAGCAGTTCTTC CASSLEVGGRSEQFF
TRBD1 TRBJ1-2 NA TRBV19 TGTGCCAGTAGTAAACCGGGACAGCTGTACTATGGCTACACCTTC CASSKPGQLYYGYTF
NA TRBJ2-5 few TRBV7-9 TGTGCCAGCAGCATAGACGTTACTAGGGCGTACCAAGAGACCCAGTACTTC CASSIDVTRAYQETQYF
NA TRBJ2-2 many TRBV2 TGTGCCAGCAGTGAAATTGGGTTTTCGGACACCGGGGAGCTGTTTTTT CASSEIGFSDTGELFF
TRBD1 TRBJ1-2 few TRBV20-1 TGCAGTGCCTCCCTCCGGGACAGGGACGGCTACACCTTC CSASLRDRDGYTF
TRBD1 TRBJ1-1 many TRBV4-1 TGCGCCAGCAGCCAAGAAATTAGGACAGGAGGTATTGAAGCTTTCTTT CASSQEIRTGGIEAFF
NA TRBJ1-2 many TRBV11-2 TGTGCCAGCAGCTTAGAGGGGAAGAGTGGCTACACCTTC CASSLEGKSGYTF
NA TRBJ2-3 NA TRBV5-1 TGCGCCAGCAGCTTTATGGTCGGGGCGGAGTATTTT CASSFMVGAEYF
NA TRBJ2-1 many TRBV7-9 TGTGCCAGCAGCTTAGTAAACAATGAGCAGTTCTTC CASSLVNNEQFF
NA TRBJ2-1 NA TRBV5-6 TGTGCCAGCAGCCTACTGCCCCAGGACGAGCAGTTCTTC CASSLLPQDEQFF
TRBD1 TRBJ1-2 NA TRBV19 TGTGCCAGTCGACAGGGGGCCTTTGGCTACACCTTC CASRQGAFGYTF
NA TRBJ2-2 many TRBV3-1 TGTGCCAGCAGCCAAGGGGGGAACACCGGGGAGCTGTTTTTT CASSQGGNTGELFF
NA TRBJ1-5 NA TRBV25-1 TGTGCCAGCAGTGATAACAGGTCGAATCAGCCCCAGCATTTT CASSDNRSNQPQHF
NA TRBJ2-5 NA TRBV28 TGTGCCAGCAGTTTATCCGCGTCAGGTCGACCCGGAGAGGCCCAGTACTTC CASSLSASGRPGEAQYF
NA TRBJ2-7 NA TRBV7-9 TGTGCCAGCAGCTTAGCGTCCAGGTCCTACGAGCAGTACTTC CASSLASRSYEQYF
NA TRBJ1-5 many TRBV3-1 TGTGCCAGCAGCCAAGGGATGGCAGGGATGGGCCAGCCCCAGCATTTT CASSQGMAGMGQPQHF
NA TRBJ2-1 NA TRBV7-8 TGTGCCAGCAGCTTAAGTTTTGGTAGTGAGCAGTTCTTC CASSLSFGSEQFF